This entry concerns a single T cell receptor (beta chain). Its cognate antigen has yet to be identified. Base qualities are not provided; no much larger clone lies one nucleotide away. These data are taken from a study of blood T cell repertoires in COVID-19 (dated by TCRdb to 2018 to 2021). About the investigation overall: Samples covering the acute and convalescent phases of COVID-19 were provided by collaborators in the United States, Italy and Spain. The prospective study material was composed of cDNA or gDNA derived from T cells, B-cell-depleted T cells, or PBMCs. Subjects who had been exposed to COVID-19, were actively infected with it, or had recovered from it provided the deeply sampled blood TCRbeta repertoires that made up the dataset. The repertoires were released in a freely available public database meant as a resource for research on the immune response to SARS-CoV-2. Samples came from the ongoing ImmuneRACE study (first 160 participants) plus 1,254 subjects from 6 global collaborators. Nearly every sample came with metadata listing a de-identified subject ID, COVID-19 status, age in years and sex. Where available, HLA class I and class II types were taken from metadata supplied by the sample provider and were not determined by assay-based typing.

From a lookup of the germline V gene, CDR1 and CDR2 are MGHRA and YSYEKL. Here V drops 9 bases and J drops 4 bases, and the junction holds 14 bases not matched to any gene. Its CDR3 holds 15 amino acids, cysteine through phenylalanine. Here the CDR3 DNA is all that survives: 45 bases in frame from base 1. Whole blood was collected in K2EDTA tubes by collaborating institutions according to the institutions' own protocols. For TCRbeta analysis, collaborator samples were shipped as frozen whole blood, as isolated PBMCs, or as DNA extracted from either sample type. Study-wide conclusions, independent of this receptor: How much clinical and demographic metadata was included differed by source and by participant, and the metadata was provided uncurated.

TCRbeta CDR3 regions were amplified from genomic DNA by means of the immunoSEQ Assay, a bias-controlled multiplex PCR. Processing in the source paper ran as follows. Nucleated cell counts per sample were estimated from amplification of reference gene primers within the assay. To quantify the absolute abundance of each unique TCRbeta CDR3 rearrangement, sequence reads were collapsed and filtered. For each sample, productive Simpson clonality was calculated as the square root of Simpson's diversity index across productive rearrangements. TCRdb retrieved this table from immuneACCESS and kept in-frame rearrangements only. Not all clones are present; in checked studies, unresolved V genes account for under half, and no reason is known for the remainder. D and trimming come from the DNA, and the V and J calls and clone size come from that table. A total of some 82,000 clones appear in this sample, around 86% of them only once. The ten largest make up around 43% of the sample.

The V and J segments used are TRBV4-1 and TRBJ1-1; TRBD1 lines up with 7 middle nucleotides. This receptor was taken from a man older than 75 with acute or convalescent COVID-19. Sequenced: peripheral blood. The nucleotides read TGCGCCAGTCAAGACCGACAGGGATCGCGCACTGAAGCTTTCTTT. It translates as CASQDRQGSRTEAFF.